Below are 32 T cell receptor beta chains sequenced from a single sample in a study of CD8+CD57+ T cells in acquired aplastic anemia. CDR3 and TCR beta VDJ profiling relied on genomic DNA as the template. TCRdb re-called the reads through MiXCR, storing one row per CDR3 protein. The table includes 150,000 to 200,000 distinct CDR3 sequences, 46% detected once. The sequencing sample was made of sorted CD4+, CD8+, or CD8+CD57+ T cells (not recorded which) from PBMCs. These receptors were taken from a human donor in good health.

The sample holds many counts of this clonotype. The V gene is TRBV20-1, the J gene TRBJ1-1, with 7 positions matching TRBD1. Trimming removed 5 bases from V and 1 base from J; junction bases left unmatched: 7. The CDR3 sequence is 14 residues long. Germline V gives CDR1 DFQATT, CDR2 SNEGSKA (reference sequence). The CDR3 nucleotides are TGCAGTGCTCCCGACAGGGTGGAGAACACTGAAGCTTTCTTT. Translation: CSAPDRVENTEAFF.

For this clonotype: A clone one base away is much larger, so this may be a read error. The chain links TRBV5-4 to TRBJ1-1, with TRBD1 as a possible D gene (5 bases). Trimming shortened V by 0 bases and J by 1 base, and 10 bases separated the two germline ends. Germline V gene data show CDR1 as SGHNT and CDR2 as YYREEE (reference sequence). The length of the CDR3 is 15 residues. CDR3 DNA: TGTGCCAGCAGCTTGGGAGGGGCGGAGAACACTGAAGCTTTCTTT. Its protein product is CASSLGGAENTEAFF.

On this clonotype itself: This sequence may be a read error, since a much larger clone differs from it by one base. The V and J genes are TRBV20-1 and TRBJ2-1; D tentatively fits TRBD1 or TRBD2 (5 bases each). Looked up from germline, CDR1 is DFQATT and CDR2 is SNEGSKA (reference sequence). The CDR3 covers 16 residues. V gave up 1 base and J gave up 0 bases, with 13 bases separating them. CDR3 in amino acids: CSARARGSGSYNEQFF. The CDR3 coding sequence is TGCAGTGCTAGAGCACGGGGCTCGGGCTCCTACAATGAGCAGTTCTTC.

The sample holds many counts of this clonotype. The J gene is TRBJ2-6, the V gene TRBV14; D ambiguous. V gave up 0 bases and J gave up 3 bases, with 6 bases separating them. Germline-derived CDR1 and CDR2 are SGHDN and FVKESK. This CDR3 has 15 amino acids. The CDR3: CASSQDFGGANVLTF. The CDR3, as DNA: TGTGCCAGCAGCCAAGATTTTGGTGGGGCCAACGTCCTGACTTTC.

This chain uses TRBV25-1 with TRBJ1-2; the match to TRBD1 covers 8 bases. CDR1 and CDR2 from the germline V gene are MGHDK and SYGVNS. The J segment lost 4 bases and the V segment lost 5 bases, leaving 9 bases of the junction unmatched. The CDR3 consists of 15 residues. The CDR3 loop reads CASSPPGQGPYGYTF. The CDR3 DNA reads as TGTGCCAGCAGTCCACCCGGACAGGGACCCTATGGCTACACCTTC.

This clonotype was detected ten times or more. The chain combines TRBV20-1 with TRBJ2-7; 7 bases fit TRBD2. Germline-derived CDR1 and CDR2 are DFQATT and SNEGSKA (reference sequence). The CDR3 runs to 14 residues. V lost 0 bases, J lost 6 bases, and 8 bases stayed unmatched. The DNA of the CDR3 is TGCAGTGCTAGAGATCTCGGGAGGAGAGCCGAGCAGTACTTC. Protein sequence: CSARDLGRRAEQYF.

The chain is built from TRBV29-1 and TRBJ1-2; D unresolved. This CDR3 region has 15 residues. Germline V gene sequence: CDR1 SQVTM, CDR2 ANQGSEA. Trimming took off 5 bases at V and 6 bases at J, with 22 bases between the two ends. The CDR3 loop reads CSVQQRATPRDGYTF. The CDR3 DNA sequence: TGCAGCGTTCAACAGCGGGCCACCCCAAGGGATGGCTACACCTTC.

In its sample, this clonotype was seen many times. The chain couples TRBV15 to TRBJ1-4; TRBD1 is a possible D gene (5 bases). Germline CDR1 LNHNV, CDR2 YYDKDF (reference sequence). V lost 1 base and J 8 bases, leaving 11 bases between the germline ends. The CDR3 spans 14 residues. In DNA, the CDR3 is TGTGCCACCAGCAGAGGCAGGGATTGGGAAAAACTGTTTTTT. The encoded protein is CATSRGRDWEKLFF.

This chain links TRBV19 with TRBJ2-7; either TRBD1 or TRBD2 may fit D (5 bases each). The germline V gene encodes CDR1 LNHDA and CDR2 SQIVND (reference sequence). V was clipped by 6 bases and J by 5 bases, with 20 bases between them. The CDR3 totals 15 residues. The CDR3 spells CASSTRGSSGDEQYF. The CDR3 nucleotides are TGTGCCAGTAGCACTAGGGGCTCGAGTGGGGACGAGCAGTACTTC.

This clonotype was counted at least ten times. J is TRBJ1-3 and V is TRBV2; no clear D. CDR3 length equals 13 residues. V was pared by 7 bases and J by 4 bases, with 11 bases between. The germline V gene encodes CDR1 SNHLY and CDR2 FYNNEI. CDR3 in DNA: TGTGCCAGCAATGGGGATCGGGGAAACACCATATATTTT. Its protein product is CASNGDRGNTIYF. Combining the CDR3 with reference TRBV2 and TRBJ1-3 gives the whole variable domain EPEVTQTPSHQVTQMGQEVILRCVPISNHLYFYWYRQILGQKVEFLVSFYNNEISEKSEIFDDQFSVERPDGSNFTLKIRSTKLEDSAMYFCASNGDRGNTIYFGEGSWLTVV.

CDR3 loop: CASSIRGRSKNIQYF. CDR3 sequence (DNA): TGTGCCAGTAGTATAAGGGGGAGATCCAAAAACATTCAGTACTTC. The V and J genes are TRBV19 and TRBJ2-4; possibly TRBD1 for D (6 bases). Germline CDR1 is LNHDA and CDR2 is SQIVND (reference sequence). Trimming cost V 2 bases and J 2 bases, with 10 bases left between them. The CDR3 sequence is 15 residues long.

This clonotype was picked up many times. The genes are TRBV2 and TRBJ2-3; no clear D gene. The germline V gene has CDR1 SNHLY and CDR2 FYNNEI. The CDR3 covers 13 residues. Trimming shortened V by 3 bases and J by 4 bases, and 8 bases separated the two germline ends. CDR3 sequence: CASSEGFSDTQYF. The CDR3, as DNA: TGTGCCAGCAGTGAGGGGTTCTCAGATACGCAGTATTTT.

This clonotype appeared many times. The V gene is TRBV5-1, the J gene TRBJ1-2, with TRBD1 matching over 7 bases. J gave up 0 bases and V 4 bases, and 3 bases lay outside the gene matches. Per germline, CDR1 SGHRS and CDR2 YFSETQ. The CDR3 sequence is 14 residues long. CDR3 sequence reads: CASSNGQANYGYTF. In DNA form, the CDR3 reads TGCGCCAGCAGCAACGGACAGGCTAACTATGGCTACACCTTC.

The rearrangement joins TRBV4-3 to TRBJ1-2; no clear D. The CDR3 contains 16 residues. Germline CDR1 is LGHNA and CDR2 is YSLEER. V shed 0 bases and J shed 3 bases, with 14 bases lying between them. The CDR3, as DNA: TGCGCCAGCAGCCAAGATCCCACCCGCGGGTACTATGGCTACACCTTC. Amino acids: CASSQDPTRGYYGYTF.

This clonotype has only a few counts. The V gene is TRBV4-2, the J gene TRBJ2-6; D unresolved. Between the trimmed V and J ends, which lost 0 bases and 3 bases, there was a span of 9 bases. The CDR3 totals 16 residues. Germline CDR1 is LGHNA and CDR2 is YNFKEQ. CDR3 amino acids: CASSQDDLSGANVLTF. CDR3 DNA sequence: TGTGCCAGCAGCCAAGACGATCTAAGTGGGGCCAACGTCCTGACTTTC.

The CDR3 coding sequence is TGTGCCACCAGCAGACCCGGAATGGGCTATGGCTACACCTTC. Translating gives CATSRPGMGYGYTF. The rearrangement joins TRBV15 to TRBJ1-2; the D is unclear. There are 14 residues in the CDR3. Germline V gene sequence: CDR1 LNHNV, CDR2 YYDKDF (reference sequence). Trimming shortened V by 2 bases and J by 4 bases, and 11 bases separated the two germline ends.

CDR3 nucleotide sequence: TGTGCCACCAGTGATCCGGGGGCCTCCTACAATGAGCAGTTCTTC. Its translation: CATSDPGASYNEQFF. V gene TRBV24-1 combines with J gene TRBJ2-1; either TRBD1 or TRBD2 may supply D (6 bases each). The CDR3 contains 15 residues. The germline CDR1 and CDR2 sequences are KGHDR and SFDVKD. The V end was cut by 3 bases, the J end by 0 bases, with 8 bases between.

The chain couples TRBV28 to TRBJ1-2; no reliable D call. Trimming removed 6 bases at V and 6 bases at J, with 14 bases between. Germline V gives CDR1 MDHEN, CDR2 SYDVKM. This CDR3 has 13 residues. This chain's CDR3 is CASRPTRSDGYTF. Written as DNA, the CDR3 is TGTGCCAGCAGACCTACTCGGTCTGATGGCTACACCTTC.

This clonotype was picked up many times. This chain uses TRBV11-3 with TRBJ2-2, with D hard to call. Trimming stripped 5 bases from V and 6 bases from J, with 7 bases between. This CDR3 is built from 12 residues. CDR1 is SGHNT and CDR2 is YENEEA in the germline V gene. CDR3 region: CASSPMAGELFF. CDR3 DNA sequence: TGTGCCAGCAGCCCCATGGCCGGGGAGCTGTTTTTT.

This clonotype showed up many times. The chain has TRBV5-1 and TRBJ1-1; no reliable D call. Trimming left V 4 bases short and J 1 base short, with 8 bases between. Per germline, CDR1 SGHRS and CDR2 YFSETQ. The CDR3 is made up of 13 amino acids. CDR3 bases: TGCGCCAGCAGCCCCAAGGGGAACACTGAAGCTTTCTTT. This sequence encodes CASSPKGNTEAFF.

About this clonotype: A much bigger clone sits one base away, suggesting this may be a read error. The chain recombines TRBV5-5 with TRBJ1-2; D gene unclear. Trimming removed 0 bases at V and 9 bases at J, with 21 bases between. Germline CDR1 and CDR2: SGHKS and YYEKEE (reference sequence). CDR3 size: 16 residues. Here the CDR3 DNA reads TGTGCCAGCAGCTTGGCCGGGTCGGCAGTGGTTTATTGCTACACCTTC. Amino acids: CASSLAGSAVVYCYTF.

The chain carries TRBV30 and TRBJ1-2; unclear D gene. CDR3 size: 14 residues. Per germline, CDR1 GTSNPN and CDR2 SVGIG (reference sequence). V was trimmed by 4 bases and J by 3 bases, leaving 15 bases between them. CDR3 DNA: TGTGCCTGGAAGGAGCTGGGCCAGCACTATGGCTACACCTTC. It translates to CAWKELGQHYGYTF. Full variable domain (outside the CDR3, taken from reference TRBV30 and TRBJ1-2): SQTIHQWPATLVQPVGSPLSLECTVEGTSNPNLYWYRQAAGRGLQLLFYSVGIGQISSEVPQNLSASRPQDRQFILSSKKLLLSDSGFYLCAWKELGQHYGYTFGSGTRLTVV.

The chain uses TRBV2 and TRBJ1-5; no definite D call. The germline V and J ends were trimmed by 5 bases and 5 bases, with 10 bases remaining between them. Looked up from germline, CDR1 is SNHLY and CDR2 is FYNNEI. The CDR3 length is 13 residues. CDR3 sequence reads: CASSRDWDQPQHF. CDR3 DNA: TGTGCCAGCAGTCGGGATTGGGATCAGCCCCAGCATTTT.

This sequence joins TRBV24-1 and TRBJ1-1; 7 nucleotides agree with TRBD1. This CDR3 has 14 amino acids. CDR1 and CDR2 (germline): KGHDR, SFDVKD. The CDR3 here is CVSGTTGQNTEAFF. The CDR3 nucleotides are TGTGTCAGCGGAACGACAGGGCAGAACACTGAAGCTTTCTTT.

This clonotype was seen once. The V and J genes are TRBV5-6 and TRBJ2-7; 7 nucleotides match TRBD1. V lost 0 bases and J lost 4; bases outside the gene matches: 1. CDR3 size: 13 residues. CDR1 is SGHDT, CDR2 YYEEEE, per germline. CDR3 DNA sequence: TGTGCCAGCAGCTTGGAGACAGGGTACGAGCAGTACTTC. This encodes CASSLETGYEQYF.

The chain couples TRBV2 to TRBJ2-4; D tentatively fits TRBD1 or TRBD2 (5 bases each). This CDR3 spans 11 amino acids. Trimming removed 6 bases from V and 9 bases from J, with 9 bases in between. Germline CDR1 SNHLY, CDR2 FYNNEI. Here the CDR3 reads CASRGRGIQYF. CDR3 DNA sequence: TGTGCCAGCAGGGGACGTGGCATTCAGTACTTC.

Remarks on this clonotype: One junction end does not reproduce the germline sequence, and a read error may be involved. This sequence joins TRBV11-2 and TRBJ2-1; 10 nucleotides match TRBD2. This CDR3 comprises 18 residues. Per the germline V gene, CDR1 is SGHAT and CDR2 is FQNNGV. The CDR3: CAGSRIRSGRASYNEQFF. In DNA, the CDR3 is TGTGCCGGCAGCCGAATCAGAAGCGGGAGGGCCTCCTACAATGAGCAGTTCTTC.

This clonotype has at least ten counts. This chain's CDR3 is CASSVISDWADTQYF. CDR3 DNA: TGTGCCAGCAGCGTAATTTCGGATTGGGCCGATACGCAGTATTTT. This rearrangement joins TRBV9 to TRBJ2-3; D gene ambiguous. This CDR3 spans 15 amino acids. V lost 1 base to trimming and J lost 6 bases, with 15 bases between them. Germline V gene sequence: CDR1 SGDLS, CDR2 YYNGEE.

The chain couples TRBV19 to TRBJ2-7; 9 positions agree with TRBD1. Germline CDR1 and CDR2: LNHDA and SQIVND (reference sequence). J was trimmed by 3 bases and V by 7 bases; bases with no gene match: 7. The CDR3 runs 14 residues. Here the CDR3 DNA reads TGTGCCAGTAAGAGGGGGACAGGGTACTACGAGCAGTACTTC. Translation: CASKRGTGYYEQYF.

The chain joins TRBV29-1 to TRBJ2-5, with D perhaps matching TRBD1 (6 bases). This CDR3 spans 14 amino acids. Trimming cost V 3 bases and J 2 bases, with 13 bases left between them. Germline loops: CDR1 SQVTM, CDR2 ANQGSEA. The CDR3 region is CSVEPRGGQETQYF. CDR3 in DNA: TGCAGCGTTGAGCCCAGGGGCGGACAAGAGACCCAGTACTTC.

This clonotype was detected many times. A read error may account for a junction end that differs from germline. V usage is TRBV7-7 and J usage is TRBJ2-5, with a weak D call TRBD1 (5 bases). Germline values: CDR1 SSHAT, CDR2 FNYEAQ (reference sequence). CDR3 length equals 15 residues. CDR3 coding DNA: TGTGCTAGCAGCTTAGACCCGGCAGGGCTGGAGACCCAGTACTTC. Translated: CASSLDPAGLETQYF.

This clonotype was seen only a few times. The chain links TRBV3-1 to TRBJ1-5, with D possibly being TRBD1 (5 bases). V shed 1 base and J shed 5 bases, with 9 bases lying between them. This CDR3 spans 14 amino acids. Germline CDR1 reads LGHDT; CDR2 reads YNNKEL (reference sequence). The CDR3 DNA sequence: TGTGCCAGCAGCCAAGGGGAGGGGTATCAGCCCCAGCATTTT. Protein: CASSQGEGYQPQHF.